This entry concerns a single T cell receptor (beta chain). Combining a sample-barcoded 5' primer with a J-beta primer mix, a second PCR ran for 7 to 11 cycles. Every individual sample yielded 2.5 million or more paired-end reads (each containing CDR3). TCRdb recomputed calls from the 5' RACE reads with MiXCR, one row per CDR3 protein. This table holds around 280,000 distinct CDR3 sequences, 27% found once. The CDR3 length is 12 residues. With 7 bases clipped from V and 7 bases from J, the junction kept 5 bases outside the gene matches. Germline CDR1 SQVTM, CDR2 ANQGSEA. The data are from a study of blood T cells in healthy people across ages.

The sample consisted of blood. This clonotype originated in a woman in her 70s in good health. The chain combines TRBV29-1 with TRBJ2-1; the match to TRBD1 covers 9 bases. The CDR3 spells CSGRQGGNEQFF. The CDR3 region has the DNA TGCAGCGGTCGACAGGGGGGGAATGAGCAGTTCTTC.